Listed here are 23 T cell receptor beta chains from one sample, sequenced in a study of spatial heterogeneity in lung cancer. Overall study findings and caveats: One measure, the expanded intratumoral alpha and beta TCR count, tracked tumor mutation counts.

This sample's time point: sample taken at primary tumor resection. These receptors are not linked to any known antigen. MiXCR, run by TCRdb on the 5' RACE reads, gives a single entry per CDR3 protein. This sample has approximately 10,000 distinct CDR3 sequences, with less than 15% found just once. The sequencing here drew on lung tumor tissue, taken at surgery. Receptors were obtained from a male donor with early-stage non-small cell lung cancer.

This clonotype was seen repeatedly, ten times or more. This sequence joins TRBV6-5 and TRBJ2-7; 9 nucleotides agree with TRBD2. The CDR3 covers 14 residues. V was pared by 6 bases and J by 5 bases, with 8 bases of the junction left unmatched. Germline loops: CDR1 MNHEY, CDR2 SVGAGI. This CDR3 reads CASRKGLATNEQYF. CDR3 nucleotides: TGTGCCAGCAGGAAGGGACTAGCTACCAACGAGCAGTACTTC.

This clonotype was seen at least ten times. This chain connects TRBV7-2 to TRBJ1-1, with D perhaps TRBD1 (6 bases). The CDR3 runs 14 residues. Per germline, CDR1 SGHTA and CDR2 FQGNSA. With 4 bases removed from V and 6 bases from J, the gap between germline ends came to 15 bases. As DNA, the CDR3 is TGTGCCAGCAGCTCTACAGGGATTATCGCTGAAGCTTTCTTT. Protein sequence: CASSSTGIIAEAFF.

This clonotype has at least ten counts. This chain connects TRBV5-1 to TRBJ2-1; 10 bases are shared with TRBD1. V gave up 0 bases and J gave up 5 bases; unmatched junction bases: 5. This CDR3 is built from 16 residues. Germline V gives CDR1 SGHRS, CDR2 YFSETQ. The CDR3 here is CASSLVADRGNNEQFF. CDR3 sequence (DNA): TGCGCCAGCAGCTTGGTGGCGGACAGGGGGAACAATGAGCAGTTCTTC.

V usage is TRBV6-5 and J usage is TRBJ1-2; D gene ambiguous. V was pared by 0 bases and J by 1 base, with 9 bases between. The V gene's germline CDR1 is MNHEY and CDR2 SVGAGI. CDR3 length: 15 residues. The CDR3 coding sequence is TGTGCCAGCAGTTACTCTACGCTGGGTAACTATGGCTACACCTTC. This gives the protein CASSYSTLGNYGYTF.

The CDR3, as DNA: TGCGCCAGCAGCTTGGCAGCTAGCACAGATACGCAGTATTTT. It translates to CASSLAASTDTQYF. V and J are TRBV5-1 and TRBJ2-3; D is unclear. The CDR3 consists of 14 residues. Germline V gene data show CDR1 as SGHRS and CDR2 as YFSETQ. Trimming took 0 bases from V and 0 from J, leaving 5 bases between them.

DNA of the CDR3: TGTGCCAGCCAGAGGGGGAGCTCCTACGAGCAGTACTTC. Protein product: CASQRGSSYEQYF. The chain combines TRBV6-1 with TRBJ2-7; perhaps TRBD1 as D (6 bases). CDR3 length: 13 residues. The V gene lost 8 bases and the J gene lost 0 bases, with 11 bases spanning the gap. Germline V gene sequence: CDR1 MNHNS, CDR2 SASEGT.

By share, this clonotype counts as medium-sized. The DNA of the CDR3 is TGCGCCAGCAGCCCTGGACTGCCGAGCAATCAGCCCCAGCATTTT. As protein: CASSPGLPSNQPQHF. V and J are TRBV4-1 and TRBJ1-5; D is uncertain. The CDR3 is made up of 15 amino acids. V lost 4 bases, J lost 1 base, and 11 bases lay in between. The germline gives CDR1 MGHRA, CDR2 YSYEKL.

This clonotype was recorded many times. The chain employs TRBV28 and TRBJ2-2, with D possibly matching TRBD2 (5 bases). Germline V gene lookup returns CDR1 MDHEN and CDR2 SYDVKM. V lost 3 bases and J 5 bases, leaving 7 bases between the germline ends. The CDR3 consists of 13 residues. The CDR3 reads CASSFRGTGELFF. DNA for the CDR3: TGTGCCAGCAGTTTTCGGGGAACCGGGGAGCTGTTTTTT.

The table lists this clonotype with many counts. The DNA for the CDR3 is TGTGCCAGCGAGGGGTCGACTAACTATGGCTACACCTTC. Protein product: CASEGSTNYGYTF. The rearrangement uses TRBV28 and TRBJ1-2; TRBD1 might be the D (5 bases). Germline CDR1 MDHEN, CDR2 SYDVKM. V shed 8 bases and J shed 0 bases, with 10 bases lying between them. The CDR3 runs 13 residues.

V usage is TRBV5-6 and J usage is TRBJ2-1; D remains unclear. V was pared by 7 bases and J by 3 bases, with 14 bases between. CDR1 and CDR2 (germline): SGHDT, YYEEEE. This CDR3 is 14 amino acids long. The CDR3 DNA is TGTGCCAGCCTCAACCTGATAAACTACAATGAGCAGTTCTTC. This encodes CASLNLINYNEQFF.

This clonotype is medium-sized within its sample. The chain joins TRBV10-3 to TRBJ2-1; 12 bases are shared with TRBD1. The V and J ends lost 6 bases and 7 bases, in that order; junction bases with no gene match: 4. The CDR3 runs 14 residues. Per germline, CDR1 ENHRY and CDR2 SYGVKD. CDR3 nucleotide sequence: TGTGCCATCAGCCGGGACAGGGGGCAAAATGAGCAGTTCTTC. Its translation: CAISRDRGQNEQFF.

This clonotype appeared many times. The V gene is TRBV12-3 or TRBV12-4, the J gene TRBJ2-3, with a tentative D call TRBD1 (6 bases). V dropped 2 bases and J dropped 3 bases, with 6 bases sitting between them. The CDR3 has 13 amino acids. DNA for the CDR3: TGTGCCAGCAGTTTAAGGGGGACAGATACGCAGTATTTT. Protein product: CASSLRGTDTQYF.

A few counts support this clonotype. The CDR3 DNA sequence: TGCAGTGCTAGCAACATCCGGGCGGGCAGATACGAGCAGTACTTC. The encoded protein is CSASNIRAGRYEQYF. The rearrangement links TRBV20-1 to TRBJ2-7; perhaps TRBD2 as D (5 bases). Germline values: CDR1 DFQATT, CDR2 SNEGSKA (reference sequence). Trimming stripped 3 bases from V and 4 bases from J, with 19 bases between. The CDR3 length is 15 residues.

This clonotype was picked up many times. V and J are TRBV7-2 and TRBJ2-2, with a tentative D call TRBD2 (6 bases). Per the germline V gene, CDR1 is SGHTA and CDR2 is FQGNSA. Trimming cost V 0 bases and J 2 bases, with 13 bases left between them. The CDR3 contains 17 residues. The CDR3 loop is CASSLARVSGNTGELFF. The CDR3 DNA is TGTGCCAGCAGCTTAGCTCGGGTTAGCGGTAACACCGGGGAGCTGTTTTTT.

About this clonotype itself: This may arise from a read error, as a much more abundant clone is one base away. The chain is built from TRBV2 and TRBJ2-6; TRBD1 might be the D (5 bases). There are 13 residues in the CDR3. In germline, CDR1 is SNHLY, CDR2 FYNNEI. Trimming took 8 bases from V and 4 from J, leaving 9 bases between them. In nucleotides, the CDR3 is TGTGCCAGCCGACAGCAGGGGGCCAACGTCCTGACTTTC. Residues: CASRQQGANVLTF.

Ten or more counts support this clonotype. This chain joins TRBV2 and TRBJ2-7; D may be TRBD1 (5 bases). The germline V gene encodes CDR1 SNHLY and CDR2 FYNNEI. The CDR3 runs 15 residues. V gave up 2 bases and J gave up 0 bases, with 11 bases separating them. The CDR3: CASSESGLSSYEQYF. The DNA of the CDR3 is TGTGCCAGCAGTGAATCAGGGCTTAGCTCCTACGAGCAGTACTTC.

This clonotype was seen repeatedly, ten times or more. CDR3 nucleotides: TGTGCCAGCAGTTTCAATGCGGCCCAGGGGAATGAGCAGTTCTTC. Its translation: CASSFNAAQGNEQFF. The V call is TRBV7-2, the J call TRBJ2-1; D is perhaps TRBD1 (6 bases). CDR1 is SGHTA and CDR2 is FQGNSA in the germline V gene. CDR3 length: 15 residues. Trimming left V 6 bases short and J 7 bases short, with 19 bases between. Based on the CDR3 plus reference TRBV7-2 and TRBJ2-1, the full variable domain is GAGVSQSPSNKVTEKGKDVELRCDPISGHTALYWYRQSLGQGLEFLIYFQGNSAPDKSGLPSDRFSAERTGGSVSTLTIQRTQQEDSAVYLCASSFNAAQGNEQFFGPGTRLTVL.

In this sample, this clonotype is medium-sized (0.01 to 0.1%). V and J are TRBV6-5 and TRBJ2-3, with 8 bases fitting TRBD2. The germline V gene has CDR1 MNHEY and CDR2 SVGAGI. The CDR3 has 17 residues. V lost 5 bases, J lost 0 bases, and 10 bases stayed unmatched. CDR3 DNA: TGTGCCAGCAGTCGAACCCGCTCTAGCGGGAGCACAGATACGCAGTATTTT. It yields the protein CASSRTRSSGSTDTQYF.

CDR3: CASSLDAAGGTDTQYF. The CDR3 DNA sequence: TGTGCCAGCAGCTTAGACGCGGCAGGGGGCACAGATACGCAGTATTTT. The V and J genes are TRBV7-2 and TRBJ2-3; perhaps TRBD1 as D (6 bases). V lost 1 base to trimming and J lost 1 base, with 12 bases between them. Germline values: CDR1 SGHTA, CDR2 FQGNSA. This CDR3 has 16 amino acids.

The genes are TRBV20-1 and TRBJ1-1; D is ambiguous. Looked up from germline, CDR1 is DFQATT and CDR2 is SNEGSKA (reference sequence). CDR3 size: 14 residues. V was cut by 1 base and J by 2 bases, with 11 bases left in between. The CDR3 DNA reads TGCAGTGCTAGAGTTAGGGATCTAAACACTGAAGCTTTCTTT. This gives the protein CSARVRDLNTEAFF.

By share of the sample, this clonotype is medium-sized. CDR3 nucleotides: TGTGCCAGCAGCCCGCGGACATCGGATCAGCCCCAGCATTTT. It yields the protein CASSPRTSDQPQHF. The V call is TRBV7-2, the J call TRBJ1-5; TRBD1 might be the D (5 bases). V was shortened by 5 bases and J by 5 bases, with 13 bases between the two germline ends. The CDR3 is 14 amino acids. CDR1 and CDR2 from the germline V gene are SGHTA and FQGNSA.

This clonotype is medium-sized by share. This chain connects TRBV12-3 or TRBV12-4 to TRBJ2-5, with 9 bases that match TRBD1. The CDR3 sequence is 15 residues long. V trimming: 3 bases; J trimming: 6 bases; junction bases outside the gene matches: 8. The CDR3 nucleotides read TGTGCCAGCAGTTTTAACAGGGGGCGCGCAAAGACCCAGTACTTC. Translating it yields CASSFNRGRAKTQYF.

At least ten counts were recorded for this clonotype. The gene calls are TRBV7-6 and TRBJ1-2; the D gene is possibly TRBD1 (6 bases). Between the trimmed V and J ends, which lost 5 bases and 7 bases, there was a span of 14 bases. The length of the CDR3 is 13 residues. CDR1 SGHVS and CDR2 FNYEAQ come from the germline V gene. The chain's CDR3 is CASSPLRGAGYTF. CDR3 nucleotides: TGTGCCAGCAGCCCCCTTCGGGGGGCTGGCTACACCTTC.